The T cell receptor beta chain described here comes from a study of T cells after yellow fever vaccination. Germline V lookup: CDR1 SEHNR, CDR2 FQNEAQ (reference sequence). V was trimmed by 5 bases and J by 7 bases, leaving 15 bases between them. CDR3 size: 14 residues. As concerns this clonotype: No antigen is known for it.

TCR cDNA was made by 5'RACE template switching, adding a universal primer site and UMIs. TCRdb reprocessed the 5' RACE reads with MiXCR, giving one entry per CDR3 protein. The profile shows hundreds of thousands of distinct CDR3 sequences, under 14% of them singletons. Whole-study results and caveats: At about 97% for CD4 and 70% to 90% for CD8, most primary-vaccination clones showed up again after the booster. A secondary response was less intense yet reached its peak sooner, at day 5 versus 15. Researchers noted that a small share of clonotypes showed up in both CD4 and CD8 compartments.

The chain links TRBV7-9 to TRBJ2-1, with D perhaps assigned TRBD1 or TRBD2 (5 bases each). The starting material was PBMCs, obtained on the day of the first yellow fever vaccination. This receptor was obtained from a man aged 18 to 30 who received the YFV17D yellow fever vaccine. DNA of the CDR3: TGTGCCAGCAGCCCACCCGGGACCTCTAATGAGCAGTTCTTC. As protein: CASSPPGTSNEQFF.